This T cell receptor beta chain was profiled in a study of neoadjuvant nivolumab and ipilimumab in lung cancer (dated by TCRdb to between 2020 and 2021). Notes on the research overall: Nivolumab was administered intravenously at 3 mg/kg on days 1, 15 and 29, and in the combination arm ipilimumab 1 mg/kg was added on day 1 only. The study compared TCR repertoires in pretherapy (baseline) peripheral blood with TCR repertoires in tumors resected at surgery after neoadjuvant immune checkpoint blockade. Of the 40 to 50 patients with operable NSCLC treated in the trial, approximately 23 were randomized to nivolumab monotherapy and around 20 to nivolumab plus ipilimumab. The primary trial endpoint was the major pathologic response (MPR) rate in the intention-to-treat population in each study arm. Matched pretherapy and resected tumor pairs were analyzed for seven patients, of whom four received nivolumab and three received nivolumab plus ipilimumab.

The study at large found these results: TCR richness and clonality were greater in resected tumors than in tumor-adjacent uninvolved lung, and increases were seen in more dual-therapy-treated tumors. From pretherapy to surgery, tumor T-cell richness and clonality went up in three of three dual-therapy tumors, versus only two of four nivolumab-treated tumors. A small number of samples was subjected to TCR sequencing. A positive correlation was observed between pretherapy blood TCR richness and richness in tumors resected after neoadjuvant therapy (Spearman R ~ 0.85). No significant correlation was found between TCR clonality and pathologic tumor regression, and only one major-pathologic-response sample was available for the clonality analysis.

The CDR3 goes from the cysteine to the phenylalanine over 15 residues. The retained sequence is limited to the CDR3, 45 bases, with the frame set at the first base. CDR1 and CDR2 (MNHEY, SVGAGI) derive from the germline V gene. V loses 6 bases at its end and J loses 5 bases; junction bases beyond the gene matches: 7. The protocol used for the library was the immunoSEQ multiplex PCR assay. Regarding the original processing steps: Repertoires were summarized in terms of richness and clonality, and significantly expanded and contracted clones between pre- and post-therapy samples were identified. The table was pulled from immuneACCESS by TCRdb, which kept in-frame rearrangements only. Such tables lose some clones; where checked, under half of the loss comes from unresolved V genes, and the rest has no known cause. For V, J and clone size, that table is used; D and trimming come from the DNA. The sample records nearly 7,500 clones, more than 80% of which are singletons. Approximately 6.2% of the sample is taken by the ten largest.

As concerns this clone: Its binding antigen is unknown. The sample holds no much larger clone one base away, and base qualities are not on file.

The time point label on this specimen signifies: at surgical resection after neoadjuvant nivolumab +/- ipilimumab. Samples were obtained from the phase 2 randomized NEOSTAR trial, in which neoadjuvant nivolumab or nivolumab plus ipilimumab followed by surgery was tested in operable NSCLC. The TCR was taken from an adult with non-small cell lung cancer. The source was tumor tissue, collected after neoadjuvant nivolumab, alone or with ipilimumab, at or shortly before surgery. The sequence links TRBV6-5 to TRBJ2-2, with 9 bases in between that match TRBD1. Read as DNA, the sequence is TGTGCCAGCAGACGACAGGGGGACGGAACCGGGGAGCTGTTTTTT. Translated, this is CASRRQGDGTGELFF.